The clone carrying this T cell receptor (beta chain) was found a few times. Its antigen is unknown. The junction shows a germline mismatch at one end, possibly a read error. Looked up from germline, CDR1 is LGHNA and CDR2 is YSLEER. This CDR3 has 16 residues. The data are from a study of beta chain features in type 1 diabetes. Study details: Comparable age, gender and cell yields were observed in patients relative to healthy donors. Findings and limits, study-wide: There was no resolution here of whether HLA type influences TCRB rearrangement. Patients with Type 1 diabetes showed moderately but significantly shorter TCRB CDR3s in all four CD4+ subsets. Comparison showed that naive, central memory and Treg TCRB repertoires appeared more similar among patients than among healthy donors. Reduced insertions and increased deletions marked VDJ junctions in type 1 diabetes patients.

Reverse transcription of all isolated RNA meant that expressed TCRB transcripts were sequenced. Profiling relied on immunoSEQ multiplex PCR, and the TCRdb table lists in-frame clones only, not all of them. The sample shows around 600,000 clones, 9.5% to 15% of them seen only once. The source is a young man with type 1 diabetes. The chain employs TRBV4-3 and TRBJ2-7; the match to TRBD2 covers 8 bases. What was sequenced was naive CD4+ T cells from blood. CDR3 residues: CASSRSLGGGIYDQYF. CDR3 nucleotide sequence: TGCGCCAGCAGCCGATCTCTCGGCGGGGGGATCTACGATCAGTACTTC.